A single sample is the source of the 27 T cell receptor beta chains below, sequenced in a study of Graves' ophthalmopathy and Graves' hyperthyroidism. Amplification targeted the TCR beta CDR3 regions, with RNA transcripts as the source material. Investigators did first-round RT-PCR with HTBI primers, then second-round multiplex PCR. TCRdb processed the multiplex PCR reads anew with MiXCR; each CDR3 protein has one entry. Of about 240,000 distinct CDR3 sequences in the sample, around 45% were seen once. The sample taken for sequencing was peripheral blood. The receptors stem from an adult man with Graves' ophthalmopathy.

A remark on this clonotype: Relative to the germline gene, one junction end is altered; a read error may explain this. The chain has TRBV5-4 and TRBJ1-3; 9 nucleotides align to TRBD1. This CDR3 region has 17 residues. CDR1 and CDR2 (germline): SGHNT, YYREEE (reference sequence). CDR3 residues: CASSPLTGGRSGNTIYF. DNA for the CDR3: TGCGCCAGCAGCCCTCTGACAGGGGGTAGATCTGGAAACACCATATATTTT.

Only a few counts were recorded for this clonotype. This chain links TRBV24-1 with TRBJ2-2; 8 nucleotides line up with TRBD2. Per the germline V gene, CDR1 is KGHDR and CDR2 is SFDVKD. The CDR3 has 15 amino acids. With V trimmed by 5 bases and J by 3 bases, 4 bases remained unmatched. The CDR3 spells CATSAPGLDTGELFF. For the CDR3, the DNA is TGTGCCACCAGTGCCCCGGGACTAGACACCGGGGAGCTGTTTTTT.

This sequence joins TRBV7-2 and TRBJ1-5; 10 nucleotides align to TRBD1. CDR3 length: 17 residues. Germline V lookup: CDR1 SGHTA, CDR2 FQGNSA. J gave up 3 bases and V 5 bases, and 10 bases lay outside the gene matches. CDR3 coding DNA: TGTGCCAGCAGCCATGGGACAGGGGCTGGTCACAATCAGCCCCAGCATTTT. Translated, it gives CASSHGTGAGHNQPQHF. The variable domain in full, with the rest retrieved from reference TRBV7-2 and TRBJ1-5, is GAGVSQSPSNKVTEKGKDVELRCDPISGHTALYWYRQSLGQGLEFLIYFQGNSAPDKSGLPSDRFSAERTGGSVSTLTIQRTQQEDSAVYLCASSHGTGAGHNQPQHFGDGTRLSIL.

Concerning this clonotype itself: Possible read error: a much larger clone is one base away. The J gene is TRBJ1-5, the V gene TRBV9; D not certain. Per germline, CDR1 SGDLS and CDR2 YYNGEE. Trimming took off 5 bases at V and 15 bases at J, with 21 bases between the two ends. CDR3 size: 13 residues. The CDR3 spells CASSPIGRGGGHF. The CDR3 nucleotides are TGTGCCAGCAGTCCTATCGGTCGCGGTGGAGGGCATTTT.

CDR3 sequence: CASSYSTGYGYTF. DNA of the CDR3: TGTGCCAGCAGTTACTCGACAGGGTATGGCTACACCTTC. The V call is TRBV6-5, the J call TRBJ1-2; 7 nucleotides align to TRBD1. V shed 0 bases, J shed 5 bases, and the junction held 0 bases outside the gene matches. In germline, CDR1 is MNHEY, CDR2 SVGAGI. This CDR3 is built from 13 residues.

Only a few counts were recorded for this clonotype. The chain uses TRBV7-9 and TRBJ2-7, with D perhaps TRBD1 or TRBD2 (5 bases each). The V end was cut by 1 base, the J end by 12 bases, with 10 bases between. This CDR3 spans 11 amino acids. Germline-derived CDR1 and CDR2 are SEHNR and FQNEAQ (reference sequence). CDR3: CASSLEGRGYF. The CDR3 DNA is TGTGCCAGCAGCTTAGAGGGACGGGGGTACTTC.

The V and J genes are TRBV9 and TRBJ1-6; D might be TRBD1 (5 bases). V lost 4 bases and J 5 bases, leaving 13 bases between the germline ends. The germline CDR1 and CDR2 sequences are SGDLS and YYNGEE. CDR3 length: 15 amino acids. CDR3 in DNA: TGTGCCAGCAGCTTACTGGACACGAATAATTCACCCCTCCACTTT. It yields the protein CASSLLDTNNSPLHF.

This clonotype was counted a single time. The chain combines TRBV12-3 or TRBV12-4 with TRBJ2-2, with D unclear. This CDR3 region has 16 residues. V dropped 8 bases and J dropped 2 bases, with 18 bases sitting between them. The CDR3 bases are TGTGCCAGCGGCCCCGACTTGACCCTAAACACCGGGGAGCTGTTTTTT. Encoded protein: CASGPDLTLNTGELFF.

This chain joins TRBV7-9 and TRBJ1-2; 7 bases agree with TRBD1. Germline CDR1 is SEHNR and CDR2 is FQNEAQ (reference sequence). This CDR3 is built from 15 residues. With V trimmed by 5 bases and J by 5 bases, 11 bases remained unmatched. The CDR3 DNA is TGTGCCAGCAGCCCGACAGGGCAGGGGATATATGGCTACACCTTC. It yields the protein CASSPTGQGIYGYTF.

V and J are TRBV7-9 and TRBJ1-1; 7 positions match TRBD1. This CDR3 is built from 14 residues. Germline trimming cut 6 bases from V and 1 base from J; bases unmatched to any gene: 5. Germline V CDR1 and CDR2: SEHNR, FQNEAQ (reference sequence). CDR3 in amino acids: CASRPNRGNTEAFF. The CDR3 DNA is TGTGCCAGCAGGCCGAACAGGGGGAACACTGAAGCTTTCTTT. The full variable domain, in which reference TRBV7-9 and TRBJ1-1 provide the parts outside the CDR3, is DTGVSQNPRHKITKRGQNVTFRCDPISEHNRLYWYRQTLGQGPEFLTYFQNEAQLEKSRLLSDRFSAERPKGSFSTLEIQRTEQGDSAMYLCASRPNRGNTEAFFGQGTRLTVV.

The chain uses TRBV4-1 and TRBJ2-7; D ambiguous. CDR3 size: 14 residues. The ends were cut back, 1 base at V and 2 bases at J, with 9 bases in the middle. CDR1 and CDR2 from the germline V gene are MGHRA and YSYEKL. The CDR3 spells CASSQVWQAYEQYF. Here the CDR3 DNA reads TGCGCCAGCAGCCAAGTTTGGCAGGCCTACGAGCAGTACTTC.

V is TRBV12-3 or TRBV12-4 and J is TRBJ1-1, with D possibly being TRBD1 (6 bases). V lost 7 bases and J lost 2, with 11 bases in between. The CDR3 is 13 amino acids. The CDR3 here is CASKGGPNTEAFF. The CDR3 DNA reads TGTGCCAGCAAGGGGGGGCCTAACACTGAAGCTTTCTTT.

Turning to this clonotype: A much larger clone lies one base from this, so it may be a read error. V and J are TRBV7-2 and TRBJ2-5; 10 bases agree with TRBD2. The CDR3 is 15 residues long. Germline V gene lookup returns CDR1 SGHTA and CDR2 FQGNSA. The trim removed 5 bases at V and 2 bases at J, leaving 5 bases unmatched. The CDR3 DNA follows: TGTGCCAGCAGCGAGCGGGAGGGAGCTCAAGAGACCCAGTACTTC. It translates to CASSEREGAQETQYF. Using reference TRBV7-2 and TRBJ2-5 for the parts outside the CDR3, the full variable domain is GAGVSQSPSNKVTEKGKDVELRCDPISGHTALYWYRQSLGQGLEFLIYFQGNSAPDKSGLPSDRFSAERTGGSVSTLTIQRTQQEDSAVYLCASSEREGAQETQYFGPGTRLLVL.

This rearrangement joins TRBV2 to TRBJ1-1; D is ambiguous. Per germline, CDR1 SNHLY and CDR2 FYNNEI. Trimming removed 0 bases from V and 6 bases from J, with 5 bases in between. The CDR3 length is 12 residues. The CDR3 sequence: CASSEAGSEAFF. The CDR3 bases are TGTGCCAGCAGTGAAGCAGGGTCTGAAGCTTTCTTT. Full variable domain (rest looked up from reference TRBV2 and TRBJ1-1): EPEVTQTPSHQVTQMGQEVILRCVPISNHLYFYWYRQILGQKVEFLVSFYNNEISEKSEIFDDQFSVERPDGSNFTLKIRSTKLEDSAMYFCASSEAGSEAFFGQGTRLTVV.

The V and J genes are TRBV7-8 and TRBJ2-7; 8 nucleotides line up with TRBD1. V gave up 6 bases and J gave up 2 bases; unmatched junction bases: 9. Germline lookup yields CDR1 SGHVS and CDR2 FQNEAQ. This CDR3 contains 15 residues. CDR3 residues: CASRPDRGLPYEQYF. The CDR3 DNA is TGTGCCAGCAGACCCGACAGGGGCCTCCCCTACGAGCAGTACTTC.

The sample holds many counts of this clonotype. The chain employs TRBV5-6 and TRBJ1-6; no clear D. Germline V gene data show CDR1 as SGHDT and CDR2 as YYEEEE. Trimming cost V 0 bases and J 9 bases, with 7 bases left between them. CDR3 length equals 13 residues. The CDR3 loop is CASSLAWGSPLHF. Written as DNA, the CDR3 is TGTGCCAGCAGCTTGGCCTGGGGTTCACCCCTCCACTTT.

This clonotype was seen repeatedly, ten times or more. V gene TRBV5-1 combines with J gene TRBJ1-5; D gene uncertain. The CDR3 loop spans 14 amino acids. The germline V gene has CDR1 SGHRS and CDR2 YFSETQ. V shed 0 bases and J shed 5 bases, with 9 bases lying between them. CDR3 residues: CASSLGLRDQPQHF. The CDR3 DNA is TGCGCCAGCAGCTTGGGGCTTAGGGATCAGCCCCAGCATTTT. The variable domain in full, completed from reference TRBV5-1 and TRBJ1-5, reads KAGVTQTPRYLIKTRGQQVTLSCSPISGHRSVSWYQQTPGQGLQFLFEYFSETQRNKGNFPGRFSGRQFSNSRSEMNVSTLELGDSALYLCASSLGLRDQPQHFGDGTRLSIL.

The chain is built from TRBV29-1 and TRBJ2-2; tentatively, D is TRBD1 (6 bases). Germline lookup yields CDR1 SQVTM and CDR2 ANQGSEA. V dropped 3 bases and J dropped 3 bases, with 17 bases sitting between them. The CDR3 spans 16 residues. CDR3 loop: CSVEDQGSGYTGELFF. The DNA of the CDR3 is TGCAGCGTTGAGGACCAGGGGTCGGGCTACACCGGGGAGCTGTTTTTT.

The V call is TRBV19, the J call TRBJ1-1; D gene unclear. The CDR3 covers 15 residues. Germline V gene sequence: CDR1 LNHDA, CDR2 SQIVND (reference sequence). Trimming pared 0 bases from V and 5 bases from J, leaving 13 bases between. The CDR3 spells CASSIDLREGTEAFF. As DNA, the CDR3 is TGTGCCAGTAGTATAGATCTGAGGGAGGGAACTGAAGCTTTCTTT.

The chain links TRBV12-5 to TRBJ1-5; D gene unclear. The CDR3 is made up of 13 amino acids. CDR1 LGHNT and CDR2 FRNRAP come from the germline V gene. DNA of the CDR3: TGTGCCGGGTCAGTTGATAGCAATCAGCCCCAGCATTTT. As protein: CAGSVDSNQPQHF. Using reference TRBV12-5 and TRBJ1-5 for the parts outside the CDR3, the full variable domain is DARVTQTPRHKVTEMGQEVTMRCQPILGHNTVFWYRQTMMQGLELLAYFRNRAPLDDSGMPKDRFSAEMPDATLATLKIQPSEPRDSAVYFCAGSVDSNQPQHFGDGTRLSIL.

This clonotype was seen a handful of times. The chain couples TRBV7-8 to TRBJ2-7; TRBD1 agrees at 9 bases. CDR1 is SGHVS, CDR2 FQNEAQ, per germline. After removal of 4 bases from V and 6 bases from J, the junction contained 7 bases not matched to a gene. This CDR3 is built from 14 residues. Here the CDR3 reads CASSSRDRALEQYF. The CDR3, as DNA: TGTGCCAGCAGCTCCCGGGACAGGGCCCTCGAGCAGTACTTC.

This clonotype was seen a few times. The CDR3 sequence: CASSTSDRTGYGYTF. The CDR3, as DNA: TGTGCCAGCAGCACCTCGGACAGGACAGGCTATGGCTACACCTTC. The rearrangement uses TRBV7-2 and TRBJ1-2; 7 nucleotides align to TRBD1. The V segment lost 5 bases and the J segment 4 bases; nucleotides outside the gene matches: 10. The CDR3 spans 15 residues. The germline CDR1 and CDR2 sequences are SGHTA and FQGNSA.

The gene calls are TRBV2 and TRBJ2-7; tentative D call: TRBD2 (6 bases). CDR1 is SNHLY and CDR2 is FYNNEI in the germline V gene. Trimming removed 3 bases at V and 3 bases at J, with 12 bases between. This CDR3 spans 14 amino acids. The CDR3 protein is CASSDRGTGYEQYF. DNA for the CDR3: TGTGCCAGCAGTGACCGAGGGACTGGCTACGAGCAGTACTTC.

The rearrangement joins TRBV12-3 or TRBV12-4 to TRBJ2-6; 10 nucleotides match TRBD1. The CDR3 is made up of 18 amino acids. With 7 bases clipped from V and 1 base from J, the junction kept 10 bases outside the gene matches. The CDR3 here is CASKMGQGRGSGANVLTF. The CDR3 bases are TGTGCCAGCAAAATGGGACAGGGGAGGGGTTCTGGGGCCAACGTCCTGACTTTC.

The rearrangement uses TRBV20-1 and TRBJ2-5, with D perhaps TRBD1 or TRBD2 (6 bases each). The V end was cut by 4 bases, the J end by 3 bases, with 9 bases between. The CDR3 runs 12 residues. Germline V CDR1 and CDR2: DFQATT, SNEGSKA (reference sequence). The CDR3 sequence: CSAMRGEETQYF. In nucleotides, the CDR3 is TGCAGTGCTATGAGGGGGGAAGAGACCCAGTACTTC.

V is TRBV29-1 and J is TRBJ2-7, with 7 bases fitting TRBD2. Germline V CDR1 and CDR2: SQVTM, ANQGSEA. The CDR3 length is 14 residues. V lost 3 bases, J lost 0 bases, and 5 bases stayed unmatched. CDR3 bases: TGCAGCGTTGATTTAGCGGGTGCCTCCTACGAGCAGTACTTC. It encodes CSVDLAGASYEQYF.

The sample holds a few counts of this clonotype. V and J are TRBV5-8 and TRBJ2-7; 9 positions match TRBD2. Per germline, CDR1 SGHTS and CDR2 YDEGEE. The CDR3 runs to 19 residues. V trimming: 3 bases; J trimming: 3 bases; junction bases outside the gene matches: 19. In nucleotides, the CDR3 is TGTGCCAGCAGCTCCCTACCCCTTCGACTAGCGGAGGAGGACTACGAGCAGTACTTC. As protein: CASSSLPLRLAEEDYEQYF.